This T cell receptor beta chain was captured by sequencing in a study of blood T cell repertoires in COVID-19. TCRdb keeps only in-frame clones here, not all; method: immunoSEQ multiplex PCR. The sample lists 100,000 to 120,000 clones; 85% were seen once. Per germline, CDR1 SGHKS and CDR2 YYEKEE (reference sequence). This CDR3 contains 15 residues. Trimming at V came to 6 bases and at J to 2 bases, leaving 7 bases not matched to a gene. Sequencing used peripheral blood. V is TRBV5-5 and J is TRBJ1-5, with 8 bases lining up with TRBD1. The TCR was taken from a human donor in a cohort sampled during active COVID-19. As DNA, the CDR3 is TGTGCCAGCACCGTTTCAGGGGGCGGCAATCAGCCCCAGCATTTT. Protein product: CASTVSGGGNQPQHF. Full variable domain (remainder filled in from reference TRBV5-5 and TRBJ1-5): DAGVTQSPTHLIKTRGQQVTLRCSPISGHKSVSWYQQVLGQGPQFIFQYYEKEERGRGNFPDRFSARQFPNYSSELNVNALLLGDSALYLCASTVSGGGNQPQHFGDGTRLSIL.